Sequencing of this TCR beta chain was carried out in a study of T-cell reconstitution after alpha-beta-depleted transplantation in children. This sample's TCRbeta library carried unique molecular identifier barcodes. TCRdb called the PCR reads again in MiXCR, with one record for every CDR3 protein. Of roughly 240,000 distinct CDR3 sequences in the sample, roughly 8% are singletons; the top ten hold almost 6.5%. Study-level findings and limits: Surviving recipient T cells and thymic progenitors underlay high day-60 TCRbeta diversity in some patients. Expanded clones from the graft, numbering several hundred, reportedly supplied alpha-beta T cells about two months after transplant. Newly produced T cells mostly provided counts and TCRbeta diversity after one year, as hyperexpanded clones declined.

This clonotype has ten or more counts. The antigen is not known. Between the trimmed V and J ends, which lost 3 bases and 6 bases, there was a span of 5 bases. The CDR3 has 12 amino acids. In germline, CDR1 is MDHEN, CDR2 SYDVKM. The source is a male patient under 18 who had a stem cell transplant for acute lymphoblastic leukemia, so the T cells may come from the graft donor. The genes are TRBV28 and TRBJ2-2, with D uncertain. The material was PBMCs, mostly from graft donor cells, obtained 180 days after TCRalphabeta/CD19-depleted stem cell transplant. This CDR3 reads CASSFGSGELFF. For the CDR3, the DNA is TGTGCCAGCAGTTTCGGGTCCGGGGAGCTGTTTTTT.